What follows describes a single TCR beta chain. What it recognizes is unknown. The study ran its PCR with 60 Vbeta and 13 Jbeta primers. TCRdb's copy holds only in-frame clones and misses some; the assay was immunoSEQ multiplex PCR. The table records some 240,000 clones, roughly 80% of them present only once. The data are from a study of cytomegalovirus exposure and HLA in healthy donors. All donors participated as healthy donors of bone marrow. Regarding the study as a whole: The presence/absence work took it that sequencing depth was about the same across donors.

The junction had 6 bases not matched to a gene; V was cut back by 0 bases and J by 2 bases. Germline V gives CDR1 LNHNV, CDR2 YYDKDF (reference sequence). CDR3 length equals 16 residues. The clonotype was recovered from a male donor in good health and CMV-seronegative. Specimen: PBMCs. V gene TRBV15 combines with J gene TRBJ2-5; 7 bases are shared with TRBD1. CDR3 region: CATSRDGTADQETQYF. Written as DNA, the CDR3 is TGTGCCACCAGCAGAGATGGGACAGCGGATCAAGAGACCCAGTACTTC.